The 10 T cell receptor beta chains in this list originate from one sample, sequenced in a study of blood T cells in healthy people across ages. The use of a sample-barcoded 5' primer and a J-beta primer mix characterized a second PCR of roughly 7 to 12 cycles. A single record per CDR3 protein comes from TCRdb applying MiXCR to the 5' RACE reads. The sample holds some 710,000 distinct CDR3 sequences, about 20% seen once. Sequences were obtained from blood. These receptors came from a man between 65 and 85 years old in good health.

This clonotype occurred a few times. The chain couples TRBV2 to TRBJ2-4; D gene uncertain. The CDR3 totals 14 residues. Germline assignment: CDR1 SNHLY and CDR2 FYNNEI. Trimming removed 0 bases from V and 5 bases from J, with 8 bases in between. CDR3 residues: CASSEAARENIQYF. CDR3 sequence (DNA): TGTGCCAGCAGTGAAGCTGCTAGGGAAAACATTCAGTACTTC.

This sequence joins TRBV11-1 and TRBJ2-1; D is perhaps TRBD2 (6 bases). Germline values: CDR1 SGHAT, CDR2 FQDESV (reference sequence). This CDR3 spans 14 amino acids. The ends were cut back, 2 bases at V and 7 bases at J, with 12 bases in the middle. CDR3 DNA: TGTGCCAGCAGCTTAATATGGAGGGAGAATGAGCAGTTCTTC. Encoded protein: CASSLIWRENEQFF. Together with reference TRBV11-1 and TRBJ2-1, the CDR3 gives the full variable domain: EAEVAQSPRYKITEKSQAVAFWCDPISGHATLYWYRQILGQGPELLVQFQDESVVDDSQLPKDRFSAERLKGVDSTLKIQPAELGDSAMYLCASSLIWRENEQFFGPGTRLTVL.

This clonotype was observed at least ten times. The chain carries TRBV12-3 or TRBV12-4 and TRBJ1-4; no firm D call. The V and J ends lost 6 bases and 3 bases respectively, with 5 bases between them. The CDR3 covers 12 residues. CDR3 region: CASSSPNEKLFF. As DNA, the CDR3 is TGTGCCAGCAGCTCCCCTAATGAAAAACTGTTTTTT.

The chain joins TRBV12-3 or TRBV12-4 to TRBJ2-1; 12 bases match TRBD2. J was trimmed by 8 bases and V by 3 bases; bases with no gene match: 5. The CDR3 has 15 amino acids. The CDR3 loop is CASSFETSGSDEQFF. CDR3 coding DNA: TGTGCCAGCAGTTTTGAGACTAGCGGGAGTGATGAGCAGTTCTTC.

V and J are TRBV11-3 and TRBJ2-7; no firm D call. Germline V lookup: CDR1 SGHNT, CDR2 YENEEA. Trimming removed 0 bases at V and 6 bases at J, with 12 bases between. CDR3 size: 14 residues. CDR3 in DNA: TGTGCCAGCAGCTTAGAGCCCCTGAAGACCGAGCAGTACGTC. This sequence encodes CASSLEPLKTEQYV.

The genes are TRBV13 and TRBJ2-5; D might be TRBD1 or TRBD2, each matching 5 bases. Matching the DNA end better, TRBJ2-1 makes the J call doubtful. CDR3 length: 13 amino acids. Germline-derived CDR1 and CDR2 are PRHDT and FYEKMQ (reference sequence). CDR3 amino acids: CASSLAAGTPQFF. The CDR3 DNA reads as TGTGCCAGCAGCTTAGCCGCCGGGACCCCGCAGTTCTTC.

This clonotype was observed a handful of times. The chain is built from TRBV6-5 and TRBJ2-1; TRBD1 aligns across 10 bases. The V segment lost 4 bases and the J segment 8 bases; nucleotides outside the gene matches: 8. The germline gives CDR1 MNHEY, CDR2 SVGAGI. This CDR3 is 15 amino acids long. CDR3 coding DNA: TGTGCCAGCAGTTTTGGAGGGACAGGGGTCGATGAGCAGTTCTTC. Protein product: CASSFGGTGVDEQFF.

CDR3 in DNA: TGCGCCAGCAGCAGGGATACAGAGACCCAGTACTTC. Translation: CASSRDTETQYF. The chain links TRBV5-1 to TRBJ2-5; unclear D gene. V was clipped by 4 bases and J by 4 bases, with 8 bases between them. The germline V gene has CDR1 SGHRS and CDR2 YFSETQ. The CDR3 loop spans 12 amino acids.

This clonotype came up a few times. The chain uses TRBV4-3 and TRBJ1-1; weak D call: TRBD1 (5 bases). CDR3 size: 14 residues. Germline CDR1 LGHNA, CDR2 YSLEER. Deletions cut 0 bases from V and 5 bases from J, with 10 bases between. DNA for the CDR3: TGCGCCAGCAGCCAAGACAGGGTCCGGACTGAAGCTTTCTTT. Amino acid sequence: CASSQDRVRTEAFF.

This rearrangement joins TRBV3-1 to TRBJ2-7; D is tentatively TRBD1 or TRBD2 (5 bases each). Germline-derived CDR1 and CDR2 are LGHDT and YNNKEL (reference sequence). This CDR3 has 14 amino acids. Trimming stripped 2 bases from V and 9 bases from J, with 17 bases between. The CDR3, as DNA: TGTGCCAGCAGCCAAAGGGACCGGGCCTCCGGGCAGTACTTC. This sequence encodes CASSQRDRASGQYF.